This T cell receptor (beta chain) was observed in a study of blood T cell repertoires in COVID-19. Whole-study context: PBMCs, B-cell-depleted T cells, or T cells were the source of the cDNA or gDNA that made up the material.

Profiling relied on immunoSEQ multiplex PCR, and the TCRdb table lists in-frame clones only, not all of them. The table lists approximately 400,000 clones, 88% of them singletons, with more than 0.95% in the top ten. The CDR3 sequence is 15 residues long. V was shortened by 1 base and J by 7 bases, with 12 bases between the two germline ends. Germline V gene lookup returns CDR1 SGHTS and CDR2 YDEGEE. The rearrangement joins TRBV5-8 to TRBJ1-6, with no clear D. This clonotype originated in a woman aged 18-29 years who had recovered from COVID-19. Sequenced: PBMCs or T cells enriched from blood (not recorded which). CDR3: CASSLTRDSNSPLHF. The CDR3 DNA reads TGTGCCAGCAGCTTGACGAGGGATTCAAATTCACCCCTCCACTTT.